One and the same sample provided the 22 T cell receptor beta chains below, sequenced in a study of T cells expressing NK-cell markers. After re-calling the 5' RACE reads, TCRdb lists one entry per CDR3 protein, DNA absent. The sample data list 300,000 to 450,000 distinct CDR3 sequences. The sequenced sample was blood T cells: a sorted CD56 or NKG2C T cell subset, CD4+ or CD8+ T cells, or bulk PBMC T cells (not recorded which). The receptors here all came from a man aged 18-75 years in good health.

The chain has TRBV2 and TRBJ2-7; absent DNA, TCRdb's TRBD2 call cannot be checked. This CDR3 region has 15 residues. Germline CDR1 SNHLY, CDR2 FYNNEI. The CDR3 here is CASSPEASVSYEQYF.

V gene TRBV3-1 combines with J gene TRBJ1-1; TCRdb's D call, TRBD1, is unchecked because there is no DNA. CDR3 length equals 12 residues. Germline V lookup: CDR1 LGHDT, CDR2 YNNKEL (reference sequence). The CDR3 reads CASSQGQTEAFF. The complete variable domain, with remaining parts taken from reference TRBV3-1 and TRBJ1-1, reads DTAVSQTPKYLVTQMGNDKSIKCEQNLGHDTMYWYKQDSKKFLKIMFSYNNKELIINETVPNRFSPKSPDKAHLNLHINSLELGDSAVYFCASSQGQTEAFFGQGTRLTVV.

The chain links TRBV3-1 to TRBJ1-2; the D call of TRBD1 rests on TCRdb alone, since no DNA is present to check it. In germline, CDR1 is LGHDT, CDR2 YNNKEL (reference sequence). This CDR3 contains 14 residues. CDR3 region: CASNRQGANYGYTF.

The chain has TRBV6-6 and TRBJ1-6; with no DNA, the TCRdb D assignment of TRBD1 cannot be verified. Germline V CDR1 and CDR2: MNHNY, SVGAGI (reference sequence). The CDR3 has 13 amino acids. CDR3 in amino acids: CASTRDRTSPLHF.

The gene calls are TRBV19 and TRBJ2-1; the D call from TCRdb, TRBD2, cannot be confirmed without DNA. The CDR3 is 15 amino acids. In germline, CDR1 is LNHDA, CDR2 SQIVND (reference sequence). The CDR3 sequence is CASRAGLAVYNEQFF.

J is TRBJ2-2 and V is TRBV5-4; TCRdb's D call of TRBD2 is untestable without DNA. Per germline, CDR1 SGHNT and CDR2 YYREEE (reference sequence). The CDR3 length is 16 residues. This CDR3 reads CASSWGTSGVGGELFF.

The chain carries TRBV28 and TRBJ2-7; checking the TCRdb D call of TRBD2 is not possible without DNA. Germline V CDR1 and CDR2: MDHEN, SYDVKM. The CDR3 sequence is 15 residues long. This CDR3 is CASSSATAGGSEQYF.

This rearrangement joins TRBV27 to TRBJ2-2; TCRdb's D call of TRBD1 is untestable without DNA. The CDR3 runs 16 residues. The V gene's germline CDR1 is MNHEY and CDR2 SMNVEV (reference sequence). CDR3 in amino acids: CASTFGDRTRGGELFF.

The chain combines TRBV5-1 with TRBJ2-3; the D call from TCRdb, TRBD1, cannot be confirmed without DNA. The germline V gene encodes CDR1 SGHRS and CDR2 YFSETQ. This CDR3 has 17 amino acids. CDR3 region: CASSSHTGARGADTQYF.

V and J are TRBV5-3 and TRBJ2-1; TCRdb returns TRBD2, unconfirmable since there is no DNA. TRBV5-3 is noted as an ORF with a role that remains uncertain. The CDR3 runs 18 residues. This chain's CDR3 is CARSLGASGGSSYNEQFF.

V and J are TRBV6-1 and TRBJ1-5. Germline V gives CDR1 MNHNS, CDR2 SASEGT. The CDR3 runs 12 residues. The CDR3 loop is CASSEVRRPQHF.

The chain is built from TRBV6-1 and TRBJ2-3; the TRBD1 assignment by TCRdb is unverifiable without DNA. Germline V gene lookup returns CDR1 MNHNS and CDR2 SASEGT. The CDR3 has 15 amino acids. CDR3 amino acids: CASANRAFSTDTQYF.

The chain couples TRBV20-1 to TRBJ2-5; TCRdb picks TRBD1, but there is no DNA to check that call. This CDR3 has 14 residues. Per germline, CDR1 DFQATT and CDR2 SNEGSKA (reference sequence). The CDR3 region is CSARDRGRVETQYF.

The chain employs TRBV7-2 and TRBJ2-3. CDR3 length: 17 amino acids. The germline CDR1 and CDR2 sequences are SGHTA and FQGNSA. The chain's CDR3 is CASSFLVASVITDTQYF.

The rearrangement uses TRBV18 and TRBJ2-6. CDR1 and CDR2 (germline): KGHSH, LQKENI. The CDR3 runs to 16 residues. The CDR3 region is CASSPPGKAGANVLTF.

The rearrangement links TRBV7-2 to TRBJ2-7. Per the germline V gene, CDR1 is SGHTA and CDR2 is FQGNSA. CDR3 length: 15 residues. The CDR3 here is CASSLPQTQFYEQYF. The full variable domain, completed using reference TRBV7-2 and TRBJ2-7, is GAGVSQSPSNKVTEKGKDVELRCDPISGHTALYWYRQSLGQGLEFLIYFQGNSAPDKSGLPSDRFSAERTGGSVSTLTIQRTQQEDSAVYLCASSLPQTQFYEQYFGPGTRLTVT.

The chain uses TRBV3-1 and TRBJ2-5; TCRdb proposes TRBD1, but this gene call is untestable without DNA. The CDR3 covers 13 residues. Germline-derived CDR1 and CDR2 are LGHDT and YNNKEL (reference sequence). CDR3 amino acids: CASKTGNRETQYF.

The rearrangement links TRBV20-1 to TRBJ2-1; no DNA is available, so the TRBD1 call from TCRdb remains unchecked. This CDR3 contains 17 residues. Germline V gene sequence: CDR1 DFQATT, CDR2 SNEGSKA (reference sequence). The CDR3: CSARPAPSAGLYNEQFF.

The chain links TRBV28 to TRBJ2-1; TCRdb gives TRBD1 as the D gene, but with no DNA this cannot be confirmed. Per the germline V gene, CDR1 is MDHEN and CDR2 is SYDVKM. The CDR3 spans 14 residues. CDR3 sequence reads: CASSLYGGNNEQFF.

The V call is TRBV7-2, the J call TRBJ2-5; TCRdb gives TRBD2 as the D gene, but with no DNA this cannot be confirmed. The length of the CDR3 is 15 residues. The germline V gene encodes CDR1 SGHTA and CDR2 FQGNSA. CDR3 sequence: CASSFKRGMQETQYF.

The CDR3 is CASSSPSRGRIDNEQFF. J is TRBJ2-1 and V is TRBV7-9; TCRdb indicates TRBD2, and absent DNA this call remains unverified. The CDR3 contains 17 residues. Germline CDR1 reads SEHNR; CDR2 reads FQNEAQ (reference sequence).

The rearrangement uses TRBV5-6 and TRBJ2-2. The germline V gene has CDR1 SGHDT and CDR2 YYEEEE. The CDR3 extends over 12 amino acids. The CDR3 reads CASSLIDRELFF.